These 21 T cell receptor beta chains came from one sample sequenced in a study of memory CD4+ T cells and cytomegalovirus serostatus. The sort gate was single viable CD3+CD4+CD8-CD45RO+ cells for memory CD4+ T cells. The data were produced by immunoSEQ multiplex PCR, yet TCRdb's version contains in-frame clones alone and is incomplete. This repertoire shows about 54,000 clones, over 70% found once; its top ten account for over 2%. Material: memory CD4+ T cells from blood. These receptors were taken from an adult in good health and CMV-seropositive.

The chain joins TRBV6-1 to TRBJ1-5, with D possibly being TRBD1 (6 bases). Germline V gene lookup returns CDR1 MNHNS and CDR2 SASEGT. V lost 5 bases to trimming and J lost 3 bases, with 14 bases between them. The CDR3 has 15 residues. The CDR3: CASSLATGLNQPQHF. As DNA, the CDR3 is TGTGCCAGCAGTCTGGCTACAGGGCTCAATCAGCCCCAGCATTTT.

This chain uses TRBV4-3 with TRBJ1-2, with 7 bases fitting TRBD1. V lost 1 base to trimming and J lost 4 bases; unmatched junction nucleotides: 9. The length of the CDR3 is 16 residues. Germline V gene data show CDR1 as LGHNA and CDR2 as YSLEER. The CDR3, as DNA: TGCGCCAGCAGCCAAGCCTCCTCCCGGGACAGCTATGGCTACACCTTC. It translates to CASSQASSRDSYGYTF.

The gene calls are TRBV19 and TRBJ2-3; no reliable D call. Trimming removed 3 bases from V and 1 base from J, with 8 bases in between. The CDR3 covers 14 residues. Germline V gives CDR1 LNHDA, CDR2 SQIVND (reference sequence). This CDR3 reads CASSMGQGTDTQYF. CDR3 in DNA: TGTGCCAGTAGTATGGGTCAGGGCACAGATACGCAGTATTTT.

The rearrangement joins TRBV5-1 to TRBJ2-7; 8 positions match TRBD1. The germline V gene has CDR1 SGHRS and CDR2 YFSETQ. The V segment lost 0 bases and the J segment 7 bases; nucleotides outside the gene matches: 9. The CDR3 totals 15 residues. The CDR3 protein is CASSLAGQVQGEQYF. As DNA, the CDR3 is TGCGCCAGCAGCTTGGCGGGACAGGTCCAGGGGGAGCAGTACTTC.

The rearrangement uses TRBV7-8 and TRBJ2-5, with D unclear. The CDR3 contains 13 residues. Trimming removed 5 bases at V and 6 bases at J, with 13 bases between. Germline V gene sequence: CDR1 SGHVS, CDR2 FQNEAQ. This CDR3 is CASSPFEVQTQYF. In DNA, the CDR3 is TGTGCCAGCAGCCCTTTTGAGGTACAGACCCAGTACTTC.

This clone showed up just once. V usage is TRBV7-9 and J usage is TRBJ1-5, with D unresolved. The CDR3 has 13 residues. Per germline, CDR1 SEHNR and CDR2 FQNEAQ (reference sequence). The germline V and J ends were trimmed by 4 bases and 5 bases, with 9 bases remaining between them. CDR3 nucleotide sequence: TGTGCCAGCAGCTCAATGTCCGATCAGCCCCAGCATTTT. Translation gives CASSSMSDQPQHF.

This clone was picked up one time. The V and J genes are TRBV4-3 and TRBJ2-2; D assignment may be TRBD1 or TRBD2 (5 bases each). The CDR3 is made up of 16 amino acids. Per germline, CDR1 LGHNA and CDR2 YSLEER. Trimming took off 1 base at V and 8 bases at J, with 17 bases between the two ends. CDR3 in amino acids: CASSQGRSGTGGELFF. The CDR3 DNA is TGCGCCAGCAGCCAAGGACGATCAGGGACCGGGGGGGAGCTGTTTTTT.

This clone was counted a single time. This CDR3 is CASSLGEDRVNTEAFF. The CDR3, as DNA: TGCGCCAGCAGCTTGGGGGAGGACAGGGTGAACACTGAAGCTTTCTTT. The chain recombines TRBV5-1 with TRBJ1-1, with 8 bases aligning to TRBD1. V lost 0 bases, J lost 0 bases, and 4 bases stayed unmatched. CDR3 length: 16 amino acids. Germline lookup yields CDR1 SGHRS and CDR2 YFSETQ.

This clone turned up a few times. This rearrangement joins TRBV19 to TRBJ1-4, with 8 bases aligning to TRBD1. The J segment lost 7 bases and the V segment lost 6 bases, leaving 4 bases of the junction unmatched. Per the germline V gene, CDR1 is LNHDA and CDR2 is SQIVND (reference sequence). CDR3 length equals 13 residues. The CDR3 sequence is CASRTGVGEKLFF. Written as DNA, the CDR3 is TGTGCCAGTAGGACAGGGGTCGGTGAAAAACTGTTTTTT. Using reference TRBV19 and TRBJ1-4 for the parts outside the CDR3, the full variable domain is DGGITQSPKYLFRKEGQNVTLSCEQNLNHDAMYWYRQDPGQGLRLIYYSQIVNDFQKGDIAEGYSVSREKKESFPLTVTSAQKNPTAFYLCASRTGVGEKLFFGSGTQLSVL.

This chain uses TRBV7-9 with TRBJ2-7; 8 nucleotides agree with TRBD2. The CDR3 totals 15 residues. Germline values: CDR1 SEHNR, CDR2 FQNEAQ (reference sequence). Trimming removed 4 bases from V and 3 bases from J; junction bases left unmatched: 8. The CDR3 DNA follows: TGTGCCAGCAGCTCTAGAGGAGCGGGAGTCTACGAGCAGTACTTC. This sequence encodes CASSSRGAGVYEQYF.

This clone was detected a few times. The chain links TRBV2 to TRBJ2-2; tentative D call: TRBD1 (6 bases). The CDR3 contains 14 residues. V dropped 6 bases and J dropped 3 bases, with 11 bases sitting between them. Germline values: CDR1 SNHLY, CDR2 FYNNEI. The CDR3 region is CASRSGQYTGELFF. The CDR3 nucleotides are TGTGCCAGCAGGTCGGGACAATACACCGGGGAGCTGTTTTTT. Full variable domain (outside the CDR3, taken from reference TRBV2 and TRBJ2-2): EPEVTQTPSHQVTQMGQEVILRCVPISNHLYFYWYRQILGQKVEFLVSFYNNEISEKSEIFDDQFSVERPDGSNFTLKIRSTKLEDSAMYFCASRSGQYTGELFFGEGSRLTVL.

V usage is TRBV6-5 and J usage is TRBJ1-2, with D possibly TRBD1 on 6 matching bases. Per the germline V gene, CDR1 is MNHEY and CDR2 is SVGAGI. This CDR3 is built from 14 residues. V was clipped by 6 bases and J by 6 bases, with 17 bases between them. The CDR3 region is CASSPDSSPNGYTF. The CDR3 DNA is TGTGCCAGCAGCCCGGACAGCTCTCCGAATGGCTACACCTTC.

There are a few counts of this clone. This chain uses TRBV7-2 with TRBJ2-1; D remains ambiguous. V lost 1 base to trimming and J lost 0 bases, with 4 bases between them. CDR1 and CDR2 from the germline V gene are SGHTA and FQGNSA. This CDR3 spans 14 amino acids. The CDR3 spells CASSLVRSYNEQFF. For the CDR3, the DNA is TGTGCCAGCAGCTTAGTTCGCTCCTACAATGAGCAGTTCTTC.

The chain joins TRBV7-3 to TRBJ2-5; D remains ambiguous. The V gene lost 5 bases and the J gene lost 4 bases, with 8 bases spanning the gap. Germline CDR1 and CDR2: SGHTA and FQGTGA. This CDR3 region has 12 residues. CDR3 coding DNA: TGTGCCAGCAGCCCGAACGGAGAGACCCAGTACTTC. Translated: CASSPNGETQYF.

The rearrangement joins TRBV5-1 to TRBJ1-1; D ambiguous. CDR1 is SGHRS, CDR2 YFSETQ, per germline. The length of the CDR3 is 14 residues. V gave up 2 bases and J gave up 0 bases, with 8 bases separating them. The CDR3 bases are TGCGCCAGCAGCTTTTCTGGAATGAACACTGAAGCTTTCTTT. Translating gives CASSFSGMNTEAFF. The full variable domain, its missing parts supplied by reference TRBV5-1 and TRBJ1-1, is KAGVTQTPRYLIKTRGQQVTLSCSPISGHRSVSWYQQTPGQGLQFLFEYFSETQRNKGNFPGRFSGRQFSNSRSEMNVSTLELGDSALYLCASSFSGMNTEAFFGQGTRLTVV.

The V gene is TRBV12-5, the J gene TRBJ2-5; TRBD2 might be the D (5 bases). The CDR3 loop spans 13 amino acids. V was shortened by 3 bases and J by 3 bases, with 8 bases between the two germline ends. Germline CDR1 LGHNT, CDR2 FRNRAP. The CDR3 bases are TGTGCTAGTGGTTTTCGGGGAAAAGAGACCCAGTACTTC. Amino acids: CASGFRGKETQYF.

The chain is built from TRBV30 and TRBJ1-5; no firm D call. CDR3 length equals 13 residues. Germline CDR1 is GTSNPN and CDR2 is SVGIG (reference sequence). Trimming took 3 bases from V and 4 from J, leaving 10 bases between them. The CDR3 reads CAWRENENQPQHF. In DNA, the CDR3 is TGTGCCTGGAGGGAAAACGAAAATCAGCCCCAGCATTTT.

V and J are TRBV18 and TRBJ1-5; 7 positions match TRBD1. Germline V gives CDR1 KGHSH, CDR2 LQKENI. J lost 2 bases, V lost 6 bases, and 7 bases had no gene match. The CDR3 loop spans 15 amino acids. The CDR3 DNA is TGTGCCAGCTCCGAGGGGGCGCTGGGCAATCAGCCCCAGCATTTT. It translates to CASSEGALGNQPQHF.

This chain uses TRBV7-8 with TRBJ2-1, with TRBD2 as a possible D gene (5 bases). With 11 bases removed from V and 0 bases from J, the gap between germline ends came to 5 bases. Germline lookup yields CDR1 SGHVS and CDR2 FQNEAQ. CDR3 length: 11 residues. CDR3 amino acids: CAAGSYNEQFF. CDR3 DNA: TGTGCCGCGGGCTCCTACAATGAGCAGTTCTTC.

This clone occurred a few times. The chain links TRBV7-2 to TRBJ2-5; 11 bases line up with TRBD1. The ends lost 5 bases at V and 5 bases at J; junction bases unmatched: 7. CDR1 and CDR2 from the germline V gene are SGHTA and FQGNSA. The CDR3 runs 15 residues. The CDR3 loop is CASSPGTGGFETQYF. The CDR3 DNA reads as TGTGCCAGCAGCCCCGGGACAGGGGGTTTTGAGACCCAGTACTTC.

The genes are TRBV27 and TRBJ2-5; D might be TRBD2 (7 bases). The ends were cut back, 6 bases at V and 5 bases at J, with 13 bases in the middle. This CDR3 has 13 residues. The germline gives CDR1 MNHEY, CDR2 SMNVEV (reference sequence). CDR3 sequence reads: CASSGRRGETQYF. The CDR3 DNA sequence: TGTGCCAGCAGCGGGAGGAGGGGGGAGACCCAGTACTTC.